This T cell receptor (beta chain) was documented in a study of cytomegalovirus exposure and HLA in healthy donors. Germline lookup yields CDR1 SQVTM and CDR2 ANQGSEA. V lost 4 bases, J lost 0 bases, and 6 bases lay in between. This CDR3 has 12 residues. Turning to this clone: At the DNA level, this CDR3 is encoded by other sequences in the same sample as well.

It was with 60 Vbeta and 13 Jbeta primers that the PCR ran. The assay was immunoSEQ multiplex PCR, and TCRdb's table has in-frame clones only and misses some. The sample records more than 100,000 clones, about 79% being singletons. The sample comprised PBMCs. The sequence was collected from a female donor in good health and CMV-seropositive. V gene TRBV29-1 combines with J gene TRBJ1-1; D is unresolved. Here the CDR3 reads CSVVTVNTEAFF. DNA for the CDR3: TGCAGCGTTGTAACAGTGAACACTGAAGCTTTCTTT. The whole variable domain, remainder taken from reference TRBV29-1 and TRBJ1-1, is SAVISQKPSRDICQRGTSLTIQCQVDSQVTMMFWYRQQPGQSLTLIATANQGSEATYESGFVIDKFPISRPNLTFSTLTVSNMSPEDSSIYLCSVVTVNTEAFFGQGTRLTVV.